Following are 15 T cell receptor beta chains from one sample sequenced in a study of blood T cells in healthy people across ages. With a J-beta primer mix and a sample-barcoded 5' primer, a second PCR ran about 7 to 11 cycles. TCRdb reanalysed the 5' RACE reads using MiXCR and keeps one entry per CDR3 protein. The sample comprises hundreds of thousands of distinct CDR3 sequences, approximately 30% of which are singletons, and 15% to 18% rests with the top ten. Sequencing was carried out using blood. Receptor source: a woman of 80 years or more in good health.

The CDR3 nucleotides read TGTGCCAGTAGTACCGATTCAGGTGTTAATGAAAAACTGTTTTTT. Translating gives CASSTDSGVNEKLFF. This chain connects TRBV19 to TRBJ1-4; D is unresolved. In germline, CDR1 is LNHDA, CDR2 SQIVND (reference sequence). The CDR3 has 15 residues. Trimming shortened V by 4 bases and J by 4 bases, and 13 bases separated the two germline ends. The full variable domain, with the rest looked up from reference TRBV19 and TRBJ1-4, is DGGITQSPKYLFRKEGQNVTLSCEQNLNHDAMYWYRQDPGQGLRLIYYSQIVNDFQKGDIAEGYSVSREKKESFPLTVTSAQKNPTAFYLCASSTDSGVNEKLFFGSGTQLSVL.

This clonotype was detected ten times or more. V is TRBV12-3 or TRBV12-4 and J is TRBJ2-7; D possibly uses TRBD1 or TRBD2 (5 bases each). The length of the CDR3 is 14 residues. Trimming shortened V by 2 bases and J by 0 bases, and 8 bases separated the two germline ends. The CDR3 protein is CASSLTGLSYEQYF. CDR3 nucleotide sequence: TGTGCCAGCAGTTTAACGGGGCTCTCCTACGAGCAGTACTTC.

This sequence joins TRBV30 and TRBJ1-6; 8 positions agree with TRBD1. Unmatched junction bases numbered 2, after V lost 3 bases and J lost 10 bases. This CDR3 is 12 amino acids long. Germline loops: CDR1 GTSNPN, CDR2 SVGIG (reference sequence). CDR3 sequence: CAWSDRGSPLHF. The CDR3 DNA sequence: TGTGCCTGGAGCGACAGGGGCTCACCCCTCCACTTT.

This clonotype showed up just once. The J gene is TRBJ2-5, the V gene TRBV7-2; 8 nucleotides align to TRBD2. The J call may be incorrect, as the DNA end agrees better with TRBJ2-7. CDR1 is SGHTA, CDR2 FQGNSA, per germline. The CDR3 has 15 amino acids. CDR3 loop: CASSLVRGGSNEQYF. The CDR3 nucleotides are TGTGCCAGCAGCTTAGTTCGGGGGGGATCAAACGAGCAGTACTTC.

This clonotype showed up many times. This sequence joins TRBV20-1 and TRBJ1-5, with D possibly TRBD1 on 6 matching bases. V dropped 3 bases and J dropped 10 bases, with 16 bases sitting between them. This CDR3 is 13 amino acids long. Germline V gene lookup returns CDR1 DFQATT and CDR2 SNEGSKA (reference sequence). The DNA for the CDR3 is TGCAGTGCTAGGGGCAGGGGTTCTCAACCCCAGCATTTT. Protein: CSARGRGSQPQHF.

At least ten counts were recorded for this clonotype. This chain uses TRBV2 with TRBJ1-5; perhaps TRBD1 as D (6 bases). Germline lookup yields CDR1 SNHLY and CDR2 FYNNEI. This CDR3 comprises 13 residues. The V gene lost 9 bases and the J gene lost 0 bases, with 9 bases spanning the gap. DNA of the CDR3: TGTGCCAGTAACAGGGATAGCAATCAGCCCCAGCATTTT. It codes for CASNRDSNQPQHF.

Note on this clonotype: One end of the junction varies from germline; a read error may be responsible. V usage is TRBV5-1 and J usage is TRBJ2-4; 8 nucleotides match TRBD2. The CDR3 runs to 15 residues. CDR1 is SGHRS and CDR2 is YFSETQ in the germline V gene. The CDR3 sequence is CTSSGGREDKNIQYF. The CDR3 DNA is TGCACCAGCAGCGGGGGCCGAGAAGACAAAAACATTCAGTACTTC.

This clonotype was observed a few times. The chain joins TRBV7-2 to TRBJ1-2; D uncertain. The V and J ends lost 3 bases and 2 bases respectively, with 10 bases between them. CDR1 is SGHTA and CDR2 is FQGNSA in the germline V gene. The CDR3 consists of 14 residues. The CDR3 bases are TGTGCCAGCAGCTTGCGACTAGTCAACTATGGCTACACCTTC. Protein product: CASSLRLVNYGYTF.

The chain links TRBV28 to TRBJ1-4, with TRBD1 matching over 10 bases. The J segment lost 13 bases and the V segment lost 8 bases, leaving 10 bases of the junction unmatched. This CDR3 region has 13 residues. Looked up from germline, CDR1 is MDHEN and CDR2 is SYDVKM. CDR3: CASRGTGVVGLFF. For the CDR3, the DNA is TGTGCCAGCCGGGGGACAGGGGTTGTCGGACTGTTTTTT.

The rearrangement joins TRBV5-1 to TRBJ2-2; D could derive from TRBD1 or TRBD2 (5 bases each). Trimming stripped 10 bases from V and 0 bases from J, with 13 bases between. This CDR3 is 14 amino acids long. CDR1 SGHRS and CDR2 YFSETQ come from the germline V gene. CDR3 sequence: CAGDRDSNTGELFF. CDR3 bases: TGCGCCGGGGACCGTGATTCGAACACCGGGGAGCTGTTTTTT.

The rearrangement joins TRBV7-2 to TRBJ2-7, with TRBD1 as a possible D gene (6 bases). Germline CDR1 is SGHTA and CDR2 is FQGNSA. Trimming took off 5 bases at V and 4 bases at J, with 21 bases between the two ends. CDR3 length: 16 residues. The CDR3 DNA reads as TGTGCCAGCAGCCAAGGGCCAGGGGCGAACCGTTACGAGCAGTACTTC. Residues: CASSQGPGANRYEQYF.

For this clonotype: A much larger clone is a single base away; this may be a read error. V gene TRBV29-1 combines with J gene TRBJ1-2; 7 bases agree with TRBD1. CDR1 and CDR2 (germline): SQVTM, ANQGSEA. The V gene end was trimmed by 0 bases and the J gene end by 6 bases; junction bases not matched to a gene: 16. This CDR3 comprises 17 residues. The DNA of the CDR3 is TGCAGCGTTGAAGAAGTGAGCAACAGGGGCTACTCCCATGGCTACACCTTC. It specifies CSVEEVSNRGYSHGYTF.

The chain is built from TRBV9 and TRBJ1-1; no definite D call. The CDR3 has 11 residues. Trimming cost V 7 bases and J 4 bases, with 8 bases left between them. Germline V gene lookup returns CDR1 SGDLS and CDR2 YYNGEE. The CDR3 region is CASRRVTEAFF. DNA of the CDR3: TGTGCCAGCCGTCGGGTCACTGAAGCTTTCTTT.

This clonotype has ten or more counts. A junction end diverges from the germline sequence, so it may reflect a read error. CDR3 sequence: CANSPGQESTDTQYF. CDR3 bases: TGTGCCAACAGCCCGGGCCAGGAAAGCACAGATACGCAGTATTTT. The chain carries TRBV9 and TRBJ2-3; D uncertain. The CDR3 covers 15 residues. Germline CDR1 is SGDLS and CDR2 is YYNGEE.

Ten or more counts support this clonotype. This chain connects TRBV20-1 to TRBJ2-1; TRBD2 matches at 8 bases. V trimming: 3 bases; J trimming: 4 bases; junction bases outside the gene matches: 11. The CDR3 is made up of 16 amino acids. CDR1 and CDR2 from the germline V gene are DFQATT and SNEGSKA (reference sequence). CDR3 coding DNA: TGCAGTGCTAGTCCCTTGGCAGCGGGGGTATACAATGAGCAGTTCTTC. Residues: CSASPLAAGVYNEQFF.